Only a few counts were recorded for the clone carrying this TCR beta chain. The antigen remains undetermined. The sample belongs to a study of identical twins. The study's findings and limits: Insertions ran lower in abundant cord blood beta clonotypes, though not in memory repertoires. Alpha sequences that were out-of-frame and twin-shared showed an excess of low generation probability.

Healthy Caucasians provided all donations. In germline, CDR1 is SGHRS, CDR2 YFSETQ. The CDR3 totals 14 residues. Trimming cost V 0 bases and J 0 bases, with 6 bases left between them. One entry per CDR3 protein results from TCRdb running MiXCR on the 5' RACE reads. The sample has some 250,000 distinct CDR3 sequences; roughly 13% are singletons. These same data were also listed under a study on yellow fever vaccine responses in identical twins.

The chain uses TRBV5-1 and TRBJ1-1; no firm D call. Material for sequencing was memory (CD45RO+) T cells sorted from blood. This clonotype was obtained from a woman between 18 and 29 years old in good health. The CDR3 loop reads CASSLDTMNTEAFF. For the CDR3, the DNA is TGCGCCAGCAGCTTGGACACCATGAACACTGAAGCTTTCTTT.